This T cell receptor (beta chain) was obtained from a study of OX40 agonist ivuxolimab in advanced cancers. Study information: Patients undergoing dose escalation presented with hepatocellular carcinoma, melanoma, renal cell or head and neck cancer. Age averaged around 59 years (range roughly 23 to 80), and 80% to 90% were male.

This CDR3 is 14 amino acids long. Looked up from germline, CDR1 is SGHNT and CDR2 is YENEEA. The V gene end was trimmed by 4 bases and the J gene end by 5 bases; junction bases not matched to a gene: 7. Whole-study results and caveats: By week 6 at 0.1 to 3.0 mg/kg, blood CD4+ and CD8+ T cells had expanded clonally.

To note about this clone: Its cognate antigen is unknown.

Sampled blood was obtained at baseline, cycle 4 day 1, and cycle 7 day 1. Profiling relied on immunoSEQ multiplex PCR, and the TCRdb table lists in-frame clones only, not all of them. Of 45,000 to 60,000 clones listed, about 89% are singletons. The sequencing used CD4+ or CD8+ T cells sorted from blood, collected in a trial of the OX40 agonist ivuxolimab. The receptor's source is an adult with an advanced solid tumor such as melanoma, head and neck, liver or kidney cancer. V usage is TRBV11-3 and J usage is TRBJ2-5, with 7 bases fitting TRBD1. The CDR3 here is CASSSGTASETQYF. In nucleotides, the CDR3 is TGTGCCAGCAGCTCCGGGACAGCTTCGGAGACCCAGTACTTC.